These 30 T cell receptor beta chains originate from one sample sequenced in a study of early T cells in non-severe SARS-CoV-2 infection. TCRdb independently ran MiXCR on the 5' RACE reads; one entry per CDR3 protein. Counted here are more than 65,000 distinct CDR3 sequences, under 15% occurring once; the ten biggest clones make up 4.5% to 6.5%. Sequencing was performed on whole blood. The origin of the receptors is an adult who was a healthcare worker with PCR-confirmed SARS-CoV-2 infection or an uninfected control (not recorded which).

There are many counts of this clonotype. This rearrangement joins TRBV29-1 to TRBJ2-1, with D possibly being TRBD2 (5 bases). Germline CDR1 and CDR2: SQVTM and ANQGSEA. The CDR3 runs to 13 residues. V lost 7 bases and J lost 4, with 14 bases in between. Here the CDR3 DNA reads TGCAGCGCGAGCCGGGAATCTTACAATGAGCAGTTCTTC. Translated, it gives CSASRESYNEQFF.

The rearrangement joins TRBV14 to TRBJ2-7; unclear D gene. Trimming shortened V by 1 base and J by 5 bases, and 15 bases separated the two germline ends. The germline CDR1 and CDR2 sequences are SGHDN and FVKESK. This CDR3 comprises 15 residues. The CDR3 reads CASSQVGKLRDEQYF. The CDR3 DNA reads as TGTGCCAGCAGCCAAGTGGGCAAACTAAGGGACGAGCAGTACTTC. Variable domain in full (rest from reference TRBV14 and TRBJ2-7): EAGVTQFPSHSVIEKGQTVTLRCDPISGHDNLYWYRRVMGKEIKFLLHFVKESKQDESGMPNNRFLAERTGGTYSTLKVQPAELEDSGVYFCASSQVGKLRDEQYFGPGTRLTVT.

This clonotype was detected many times. The J gene is TRBJ2-3, the V gene TRBV6-2 or TRBV6-3; D is unclear. Trimming stripped 6 bases from V and 2 bases from J, with 18 bases between. The length of the CDR3 is 16 residues. The germline V gene has CDR1 MNHEY and CDR2 SVGEGT. The CDR3 DNA follows: TGTGCCAGCAGACACAGACCGCGGACCTACACAGATACGCAGTATTTT. Protein sequence: CASRHRPRTYTDTQYF.

A few counts support this clonotype. This chain connects TRBV12-3 or TRBV12-4 to TRBJ2-2; no clear D. The CDR3 has 14 amino acids. Deletions cut 2 bases from V and 5 bases from J, with 9 bases between. The CDR3 DNA is TGTGCCAGCAGTTTAAGGTCGAGGACCGGGGAGCTGTTTTTT. This gives the protein CASSLRSRTGELFF.

The sample holds many counts of this clonotype. The chain uses TRBV7-2 and TRBJ2-7; no clear D. This CDR3 has 14 residues. V lost 3 bases to trimming and J lost 0 bases, with 9 bases between them. CDR1 is SGHTA, CDR2 FQGNSA, per germline. CDR3 nucleotides: TGTGCCAGCAGCTTTTACTCGACCTCCTACGAGCAGTACTTC. Translated, it gives CASSFYSTSYEQYF. Full variable domain (remainder filled in from reference TRBV7-2 and TRBJ2-7): GAGVSQSPSNKVTEKGKDVELRCDPISGHTALYWYRQSLGQGLEFLIYFQGNSAPDKSGLPSDRFSAERTGGSVSTLTIQRTQQEDSAVYLCASSFYSTSYEQYFGPGTRLTVT.

Only a few counts were recorded for this clonotype. The V and J genes are TRBV18 and TRBJ1-1, with D possibly being TRBD1 (5 bases). Germline CDR1 is KGHSH and CDR2 is LQKENI. The CDR3 covers 16 residues. Trimming cost V 3 bases and J 6 bases, with 20 bases left between them. The CDR3 loop is CASSPPPGAVVAEAFF. The CDR3 DNA is TGTGCCAGCTCACCCCCCCCCGGGGCGGTAGTAGCTGAAGCTTTCTTT. Full variable domain (rest looked up from reference TRBV18 and TRBJ1-1): NAGVMQNPRHLVRRRGQEARLRCSPMKGHSHVYWYRQLPEEGLKFMVYLQKENIIDESGMPKERFSAEFPKEGPSILRIQQVVRGDSAAYFCASSPPPGAVVAEAFFGQGTRLTVV.

This clonotype was seen a handful of times. The chain uses TRBV19 and TRBJ2-7, with D possibly matching TRBD2 (5 bases). The CDR3 contains 15 residues. V dropped 5 bases and J dropped 2 bases, with 16 bases sitting between them. The V gene's germline CDR1 is LNHDA and CDR2 SQIVND (reference sequence). The CDR3 protein is CASSLRGSAAYEQYF. CDR3 coding DNA: TGTGCCAGTAGTCTCCGCGGTAGCGCCGCCTACGAGCAGTACTTC.

The rearrangement joins TRBV19 to TRBJ2-6; TRBD1 matches 10 bases. V shed 6 bases and J 1 base; nucleotides not matched to a gene: 6. Germline CDR1 is LNHDA and CDR2 is SQIVND (reference sequence). This CDR3 comprises 17 residues. The CDR3 nucleotides read TGTGCCAGTAGACTAACGGGACAGGGGTCTGGGGCCAACGTCCTGACTTTC. Its protein product is CASRLTGQGSGANVLTF.

The chain links TRBV10-2 to TRBJ2-2; D possibly corresponds to TRBD2 (5 bases). CDR1 is WSHSY, CDR2 SAAADI, per germline. The CDR3 has 14 amino acids. V was pared by 5 bases and J by 7 bases, with 14 bases between. The CDR3 bases are TGCGCCAGCAGTCGGGGTGTGGCCGACGGGGAGCTGTTTTTT. This gives the protein CASSRGVADGELFF.

This clonotype was counted a few times. The V call is TRBV14, the J call TRBJ1-2, with a possible D match to TRBD1 (6 bases). This CDR3 has 16 residues. CDR1 is SGHDN, CDR2 FVKESK, per germline. Trimming stripped 1 base from V and 7 bases from J, with 19 bases between. The CDR3 sequence is CASSQGGTLRRAGYTF. The CDR3 DNA reads as TGTGCCAGCAGCCAAGGGGGGACACTCCGACGGGCTGGCTACACCTTC.

This clonotype came up a few times. The chain couples TRBV6-2 or TRBV6-3 to TRBJ2-7; D assignment may be TRBD1 or TRBD2 (6 bases each). Trimming cost V 2 bases and J 2 bases, with 13 bases left between them. The CDR3 contains 15 residues. Germline V gene lookup returns CDR1 MNHEY and CDR2 SVGEGT. The CDR3 region has the DNA TGTGCCAGCAGTTACGAGGGGGGAGCGGCCTACGAGCAGTACTTC. Translating it yields CASSYEGGAAYEQYF.

The chain employs TRBV9 and TRBJ1-1; unclear D gene. This CDR3 comprises 11 residues. The germline V gene encodes CDR1 SGDLS and CDR2 YYNGEE. Trimming took off 4 bases at V and 7 bases at J, with 8 bases between the two ends. The CDR3 loop is CASSPRSEAFF. The CDR3 DNA reads TGTGCCAGCAGCCCTCGAAGTGAAGCTTTCTTT.

This sequence joins TRBV6-6 and TRBJ2-7; TRBD2 might be the D (5 bases). Germline V lookup: CDR1 MNHNY, CDR2 SVGAGI (reference sequence). V was cut by 4 bases and J by 0 bases, with 10 bases left in between. This CDR3 comprises 14 residues. CDR3 in DNA: TGTGCCAGCAGTTCCCCGGGGAACTCCTACGAGCAGTACTTC. It translates to CASSSPGNSYEQYF.

This clonotype has ten or more counts. The rearrangement uses TRBV6-2 or TRBV6-3 and TRBJ2-1; D is possibly TRBD1 (7 bases). V was clipped by 2 bases and J by 1 base, with 12 bases between them. The CDR3 runs to 16 residues. The V gene's germline CDR1 is MNHEY and CDR2 SVGEGT. The CDR3 region has the DNA TGTGCCAGCAGTTACCCGGCAGGGGGGTCCTACAATGAGCAGTTCTTC. Translating it yields CASSYPAGGSYNEQFF.

The DNA of the CDR3 is TGCAGTGCTAGAGACTTAGCGGGAGGCTCCTACGAGCAGTACTTC. This codes for CSARDLAGGSYEQYF. The chain joins TRBV20-1 to TRBJ2-7; 10 positions agree with TRBD2. Germline V gives CDR1 DFQATT, CDR2 SNEGSKA (reference sequence). The V and J ends lost 0 bases and 0 bases, in that order; junction bases with no gene match: 2. This CDR3 is built from 15 residues.

The sample holds a few counts of this clonotype. The gene calls are TRBV3-1 and TRBJ1-6, with 7 nucleotides matching TRBD1. The CDR3 covers 15 residues. With 4 bases clipped from V and 8 bases from J, the junction kept 8 bases outside the gene matches. Germline lookup yields CDR1 LGHDT and CDR2 YNNKEL (reference sequence). As DNA, the CDR3 is TGTGCCAGCAGCCCCCCGGACAGGTCCGATTCACCCCTCCACTTT. This encodes CASSPPDRSDSPLHF.

This clonotype was counted at least ten times. The chain has TRBV6-6 and TRBJ1-3; the D is unclear. The germline V gene has CDR1 MNHNY and CDR2 SVGAGI (reference sequence). With 2 bases removed from V and 1 base from J, the gap between germline ends came to 6 bases. The CDR3 covers 14 residues. Written as DNA, the CDR3 is TGTGCCAGCAGTTACGCAGGATCTGGAAACACCATATATTTT. It translates to CASSYAGSGNTIYF.

This clonotype was observed a few times. The J gene is TRBJ2-7, the V gene TRBV29-1, with TRBD1 matching 7 bases. This CDR3 is 13 amino acids long. J lost 4 bases, V lost 4 bases, and 7 bases had no gene match. Germline loops: CDR1 SQVTM, CDR2 ANQGSEA. CDR3 sequence: CSVATRTGYEQYF. Here the CDR3 DNA reads TGCAGCGTTGCCACAAGGACAGGATACGAGCAGTACTTC.

This chain uses TRBV5-1 with TRBJ1-4, with D perhaps TRBD1 (5 bases). Trimming stripped 4 bases from V and 7 bases from J, with 14 bases between. Germline CDR1 is SGHRS and CDR2 is YFSETQ. CDR3 size: 14 residues. As DNA, the CDR3 is TGCGCCAGCAGCCCGACAGACGGAGGTGAAAAACTGTTTTTT. The encoded protein is CASSPTDGGEKLFF. Drawing the rest from reference TRBV5-1 and TRBJ1-4, the complete variable domain is KAGVTQTPRYLIKTRGQQVTLSCSPISGHRSVSWYQQTPGQGLQFLFEYFSETQRNKGNFPGRFSGRQFSNSRSEMNVSTLELGDSALYLCASSPTDGGEKLFFGSGTQLSVL.

The chain employs TRBV7-2 and TRBJ2-5; TRBD1 is a possible D gene (5 bases). Germline assignment: CDR1 SGHTA and CDR2 FQGNSA. This CDR3 spans 14 amino acids. Deletions cut 5 bases from V and 7 bases from J, with 17 bases between. This CDR3 is CASSPYPSGPTQYF. DNA of the CDR3: TGTGCCAGCAGCCCCTACCCCTCAGGGCCGACCCAGTACTTC.

V is TRBV3-1 and J is TRBJ1-1, with D hard to call. Looked up from germline, CDR1 is LGHDT and CDR2 is YNNKEL (reference sequence). V was cut by 0 bases and J by 10 bases, with 12 bases left in between. The CDR3 has 13 amino acids. DNA for the CDR3: TGTGCCAGCAGCCAAGATATCCAGACAACAGCTTTCTTT. This translates into CASSQDIQTTAFF. The whole variable domain, remainder taken from reference TRBV3-1 and TRBJ1-1, is DTAVSQTPKYLVTQMGNDKSIKCEQNLGHDTMYWYKQDSKKFLKIMFSYNNKELIINETVPNRFSPKSPDKAHLNLHINSLELGDSAVYFCASSQDIQTTAFFGQGTRLTVV.

Many counts were recorded for this clonotype. V and J are TRBV29-1 and TRBJ2-1, with D hard to call. This CDR3 contains 11 residues. CDR1 is SQVTM and CDR2 is ANQGSEA in the germline V gene. With 2 bases removed from V and 9 bases from J, the gap between germline ends came to 8 bases. CDR3 residues: CSVESGREQFF. In DNA, the CDR3 is TGCAGCGTTGAAAGTGGTCGTGAGCAGTTCTTC.

This clonotype was observed a few times. V and J are TRBV3-1 and TRBJ2-7, with 7 nucleotides matching TRBD1. The V gene end was trimmed by 3 bases and the J gene end by 4 bases; junction bases not matched to a gene: 3. Germline-derived CDR1 and CDR2 are LGHDT and YNNKEL (reference sequence). CDR3 length: 13 amino acids. In DNA form, the CDR3 reads TGTGCCAGCAGCCACGGGACAGCTTACGAGCAGTACTTC. Its translation: CASSHGTAYEQYF.

The chain joins TRBV6-1 to TRBJ1-5; no clear D. The CDR3 spans 12 residues. Between the trimmed V and J ends, which lost 7 bases and 9 bases, there was a span of 13 bases. In germline, CDR1 is MNHNS, CDR2 SASEGT. Written as DNA, the CDR3 is TGTGCCAGCAAAGTATCCGGGAGGCCCCAGCATTTT. Its protein product is CASKVSGRPQHF.

The table lists this clonotype with a few counts. The chain couples TRBV5-6 to TRBJ2-6; D uncertain. The germline V gene encodes CDR1 SGHDT and CDR2 YYEEEE. Trimming took 2 bases from V and 4 from J, leaving 10 bases between them. The CDR3 is 15 residues long. The CDR3 DNA sequence: TGTGCCAGCAGCTTCTTTCAACCCGGGGCCAACGTCCTGACTTTC. This translates into CASSFFQPGANVLTF.

Only a few counts were recorded for this clonotype. The chain joins TRBV6-2 or TRBV6-3 to TRBJ2-7, with no clear D. V dropped 3 bases and J dropped 3 bases, with 12 bases sitting between them. CDR1 is MNHEY and CDR2 is SVGEGT in the germline V gene. This CDR3 spans 14 amino acids. The CDR3 is CASSYWQTSYEQYF. CDR3 DNA sequence: TGTGCCAGCAGTTATTGGCAGACAAGCTACGAGCAGTACTTC.

The rearrangement uses TRBV6-1 and TRBJ2-3; 12 nucleotides line up with TRBD2. The CDR3 has 16 amino acids. CDR1 is MNHNS and CDR2 is SASEGT in the germline V gene. Trimming at V came to 5 bases and at J to 2 bases, leaving 5 bases not matched to a gene. The CDR3 coding sequence is TGTGCCAGCAGTCTGACTAGCGGGGGTCTCACAGATACGCAGTATTTT. Amino acid sequence: CASSLTSGGLTDTQYF.

The chain employs TRBV6-5 and TRBJ1-2, with 10 nucleotides matching TRBD1. Looked up from germline, CDR1 is MNHEY and CDR2 is SVGAGI. Germline trimming cut 0 bases from V and 7 bases from J; bases unmatched to any gene: 2. The CDR3 is made up of 14 amino acids. The CDR3 DNA is TGTGCCAGCAGTTACTCTGGGACAGGGGTTGGCTACACCTTC. Translating it yields CASSYSGTGVGYTF.

A few counts support this clonotype. The CDR3 loop reads CASSPGTNSNNEQFF. For the CDR3, the DNA is TGCGCCAGCAGCCCGGGGACAAACTCTAACAATGAGCAGTTCTTC. The chain links TRBV5-1 to TRBJ2-1, with a tentative D call TRBD1 (6 bases). The V gene lost 4 bases and the J gene lost 5 bases, with 16 bases spanning the gap. CDR1 SGHRS and CDR2 YFSETQ come from the germline V gene. The CDR3 runs to 15 residues. Based on the CDR3 plus reference TRBV5-1 and TRBJ2-1, the full variable domain is KAGVTQTPRYLIKTRGQQVTLSCSPISGHRSVSWYQQTPGQGLQFLFEYFSETQRNKGNFPGRFSGRQFSNSRSEMNVSTLELGDSALYLCASSPGTNSNNEQFFGPGTRLTVL.

This clonotype was picked up a small number of times. This sequence joins TRBV5-1 and TRBJ2-2; unclear D gene. Germline V gene data show CDR1 as SGHRS and CDR2 as YFSETQ. Trimming shortened V by 1 base and J by 3 bases, and 13 bases separated the two germline ends. CDR3 length equals 16 residues. CDR3 protein: CASSLLFDVYTGELFF. CDR3 bases: TGCGCCAGCAGCTTGTTGTTCGACGTTTACACCGGGGAGCTGTTTTTT.